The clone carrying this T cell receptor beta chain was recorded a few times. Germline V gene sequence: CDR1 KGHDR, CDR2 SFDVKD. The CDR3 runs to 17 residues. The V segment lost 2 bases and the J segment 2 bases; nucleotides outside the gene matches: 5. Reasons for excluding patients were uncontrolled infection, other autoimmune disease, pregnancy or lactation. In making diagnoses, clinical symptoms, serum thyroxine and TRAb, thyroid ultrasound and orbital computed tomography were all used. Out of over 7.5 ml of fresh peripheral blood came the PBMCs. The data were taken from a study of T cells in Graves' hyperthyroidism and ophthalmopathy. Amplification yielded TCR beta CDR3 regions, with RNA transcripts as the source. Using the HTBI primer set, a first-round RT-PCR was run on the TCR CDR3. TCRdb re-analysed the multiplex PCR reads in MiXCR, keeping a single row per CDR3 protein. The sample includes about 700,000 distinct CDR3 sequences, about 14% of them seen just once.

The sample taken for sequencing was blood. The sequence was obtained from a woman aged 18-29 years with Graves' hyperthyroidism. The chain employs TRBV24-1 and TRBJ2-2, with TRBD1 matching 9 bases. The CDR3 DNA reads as TGTGCCACCAGTGATTCAAGGACAGGGGCCAACACCGGGGAGCTGTTTTTT. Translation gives CATSDSRTGANTGELFF.